These T cell receptor beta chains were read from a single sample in a study of T cells in localized non-small cell lung cancer. Clones were sequenced by immunoSEQ multiplex PCR, and TCRdb holds only the in-frame ones, with some missing. Of tens of thousands of clones listed, roughly 83% are singletons. The specimen was peripheral blood, collected before any cancer treatment. The receptors were gathered from a female donor older than 55 with stage I lung adenocarcinoma. The CDR3 runs from the conserved cysteine through the conserved F or W. Fields, in order: J gene, clone size, V gene, D gene, CDR3 DNA, CDR3 protein. The D gene is left open where the match is weak. Size is omitted from some rows. Given values are once, few, many or a class for expanded clones.

>TRBJ2-1|-|TRBV27|-
TGTGCCAGCAGTATAACCCGCGGGACAGACAATGAGCAGTTCTTC
CASSITRGTDNEQFF
>TRBJ2-1|few|TRBV19|TRBD2
TGTGCCAGTACCTCACTAGCGGGTGGTTTGCAGTTCTTC
CASTSLAGGLQFF
>TRBJ2-3|-|TRBV19|TRBD2
TGTGCCAGTAGTCCCCAGCGGGAAGGGGGCACAGATACGCAGTATTTT
CASSPQREGGTDTQYF
>TRBJ1-2|few|TRBV6-6|TRBD1
TGTGCCAGCAGTTTGACAGGGGACGGCTACACCTTC
CASSLTGDGYTF
>TRBJ2-5|-|TRBV7-3|TRBD1
TGTGCCAGCGGACGTGGACAGGGAGAGACCCAGTACTTC
CASGRGQGETQYF
>TRBJ2-5|-|TRBV12-5|-
TGTGCTAGTGGTTTGAGTGAGGAGACCCAGTACTTC
CASGLSEETQYF
>TRBJ1-2|few|TRBV2|-
TGTGCCAGCAGTGTTATCAGGGTAACCAGTCATGGCTACACCTTC
CASSVIRVTSHGYTF
>TRBJ1-1|-|TRBV19|TRBD1
TGTGCCAGTAGTATAGTGGCGGGACAGGGGAATGGTGAAGCTTTCTTT
CASSIVAGQGNGEAFF
>TRBJ2-3|many|TRBV6-6|TRBD2
TGTGCCAGCAGTTTAATAGCGGGAGGTACGCAGTATTTT
CASSLIAGGTQYF
>TRBJ1-2|-|TRBV4-2|TRBD1
TGTGCCAGCAGCCAGGGAGAAGACAGGGCTAACTATGGCTACACCTTC
CASSQGEDRANYGYTF
>TRBJ1-2|-|TRBV11-2|-
TGTGCCAGCAGCCGGGACAACTATGGCTACACCTTC
CASSRDNYGYTF
>TRBJ2-5|-|TRBV7-3|-
TGTGCCAGCAGCTTAACGGGGTGGGAAGAGACCCAGTACTTC
CASSLTGWEETQYF
>TRBJ1-5|-|TRBV28|-
TGTGCCAGCAGTCCGGCCGGGGGACAGCCCCAGCATTTT
CASSPAGGQPQHF
>TRBJ2-3|-|TRBV2|TRBD2
TGTGCCAGCAGTGTAGCGGGGGCCGGGGGAGATACGCAGTATTTT
CASSVAGAGGDTQYF
>TRBJ2-1|-|TRBV7-9|TRBD2
TGTGCCAGCAGCTTTGTAGCGGGAGGGAGGGATGAGCAGTTCTTC
CASSFVAGGRDEQFF
>TRBJ2-1|-|TRBV7-2|TRBD2
TGTGCCAGCATTGGACTAGCGGCCTACAATGAGCAGTTCTTC
CASIGLAAYNEQFF
>TRBJ2-2|-|TRBV7-2|-
TGTGCCAGCAGCTTAGATGTTCTCGGGTCAGGCGCCGGGGAGCTGTTTTTT
CASSLDVLGSGAGELFF
>TRBJ2-5|few|TRBV5-1|-
TGCGCCAGCAGCTCCGGGGCCTCACGAGAGACCCAGTACTTC
CASSSGASRETQYF
>TRBJ2-3|-|TRBV4-2|TRBD2
TGTGCCAGCAGCCCCATGACGCCGGGACTAGCGGGAGCTAACCGCGCCACAGATACGCAGTATTTT
CASSPMTPGLAGANRATDTQYF
>TRBJ1-2|few|TRBV5-1|-
TGCGCCAGCAGCTCACTATCCTCCTATGGCTACACCTTC
CASSSLSSYGYTF
>TRBJ2-7|-|TRBV7-9|TRBD2
TGTGCCAGCAGCTTAAGCGGGACCTACGAGCAGTACTTC
CASSLSGTYEQYF
>TRBJ2-2|-|TRBV7-2|-
TGTGCCAGCACCCCTCAAAGGGGCGGGGAGCTGTTTTTT
CASTPQRGGELFF
>TRBJ2-7|-|TRBV5-5|TRBD1
TGTGCCAGCAGCTTGGTTGGACAGGGGATCTACGAGCAGTACTTC
CASSLVGQGIYEQYF
>TRBJ1-1|-|TRBV11-3|TRBD1
TGTGCCAGCAGCTTAGACCCAGGACAGGGGGACACTGAAGCTTTCTTT
CASSLDPGQGDTEAFF
>TRBJ2-7|-|TRBV27|TRBD2
TGTGCCAGCAGCCGGACTAGCGGGAACTACGAGCAGTACTTC
CASSRTSGNYEQYF
>TRBJ2-7|-|TRBV4-1|-
TGCGCCAGCAGCCAAGATGATACGGGTTCCCAGTACTTC
CASSQDDTGSQYF
>TRBJ1-1|few|TRBV19|-
TGTGCCAGTAGTAAGCTAACCGGGTTTACTGAAGCTTTCTTT
CASSKLTGFTEAFF
>TRBJ2-5|-|TRBV5-1|TRBD2
TGCGCCAGCAGCTTGGTTCTAGCGGGGGGAGAGACCCAGTACTTC
CASSLVLAGGETQYF